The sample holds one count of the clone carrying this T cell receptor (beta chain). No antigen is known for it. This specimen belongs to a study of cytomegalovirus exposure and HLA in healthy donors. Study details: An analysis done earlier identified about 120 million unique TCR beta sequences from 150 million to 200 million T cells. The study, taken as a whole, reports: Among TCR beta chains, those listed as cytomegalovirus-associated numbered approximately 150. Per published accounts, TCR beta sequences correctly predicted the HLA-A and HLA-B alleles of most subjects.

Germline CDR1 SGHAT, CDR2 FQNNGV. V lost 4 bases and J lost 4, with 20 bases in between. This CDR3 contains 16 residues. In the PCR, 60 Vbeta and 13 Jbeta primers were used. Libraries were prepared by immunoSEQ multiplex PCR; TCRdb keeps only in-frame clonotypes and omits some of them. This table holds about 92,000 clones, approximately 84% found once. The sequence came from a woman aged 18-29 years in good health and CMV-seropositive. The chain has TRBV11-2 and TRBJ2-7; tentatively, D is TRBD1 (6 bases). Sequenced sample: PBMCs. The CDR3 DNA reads TGTGCCAGCAGCTCCGAACCGGCAGGGGTATCGTACGAGCAGTACTTC. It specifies CASSSEPAGVSYEQYF. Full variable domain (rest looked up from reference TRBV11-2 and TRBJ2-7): EAGVAQSPRYKIIEKRQSVAFWCNPISGHATLYWYQQILGQGPKLLIQFQNNGVVDDSQLPKDRFSAERLKGVDSTLKIQPAKLEDSAVYLCASSSEPAGVSYEQYFGPGTRLTVT.